A selection of T cell receptor beta chains follows, all from one sample in a study of cytomegalovirus exposure and HLA in healthy donors. The method was immunoSEQ multiplex PCR; TCRdb's version includes in-frame clones alone and lacks a portion of them. The table has about 200,000 clones, around 78% seen once; the top ten hold approximately 2%. Sequencing input: PBMCs. These receptors all come from a man aged 25-40 years in good health and CMV-seronegative. The CDR3 runs from the conserved cysteine through the conserved F or W. A D gene is named only where the DNA matches it firmly. Rows give clone size only sometimes, using once, few, many, or a class for an expanded clone.

J,V,size,D,CDR3,DNA
TRBJ1-1,TRBV10-3,once,TRBD1,CAIGGTENTEAFF,TGTGCCATCGGAGGGACAGAGAACACTGAAGCTTTCTTT
TRBJ1-1,TRBV6-1,NA,TRBD1,CASTIQGAKTEAFF,TGTGCCAGCACCATACAGGGGGCGAAGACTGAAGCTTTCTTT
TRBJ1-1,TRBV27,NA,NA,CASSLRGLNTEAFF,TGTGCCAGCAGTTTACGGGGGTTGAACACTGAAGCTTTCTTT
TRBJ2-1,TRBV28,few,NA,CASSPETALALYEQFF,TGTGCCAGCAGTCCTGAGACAGCGCTTGCTCTCTATGAGCAGTTCTTC
TRBJ2-2,TRBV28,NA,TRBD2,CASNPGSGRYTGELFF,TGTGCCAGCAACCCTGGGAGCGGGAGGTACACCGGGGAGCTGTTTTTT
TRBJ1-4,TRBV29-1,few,TRBD1,CSVDRGMGKLFF,TGCAGCGTAGACAGGGGCATGGGGAAACTGTTTTTT
TRBJ2-2,TRBV19,NA,TRBD1,CATNRGRNTGELFF,TGTGCCACAAACAGGGGGAGGAACACCGGGGAGCTGTTTTTT
TRBJ2-1,TRBV27,few,TRBD2,CASSPRLAGGNEQFF,TGTGCCAGCAGTCCACGACTAGCGGGAGGCAATGAGCAGTTCTTC
TRBJ2-1,TRBV5-1,NA,TRBD2,CASSSLAGGYNEQFF,TGCGCCAGCAGCTCCTTAGCGGGAGGCTACAATGAGCAGTTCTTC
TRBJ1-5,TRBV28,once,TRBD1,CASRPRTGPFSNQPQHF,TGTGCCAGCAGACCACGGACAGGCCCCTTTAGCAATCAGCCCCAGCATTTT
TRBJ1-1,TRBV5-1,NA,NA,CASSLTLGRMNTEAFF,TGCGCCAGCAGCTTGACGTTGGGGAGAATGAACACTGAAGCTTTCTTT
TRBJ1-2,TRBV10-1,NA,NA,CASSESQVHGYTF,TGCGCCAGCAGTGAGTCCCAGGTTCATGGCTACACCTTC
TRBJ2-3,TRBV6-4,NA,TRBD2,CASSLRGLAGVGTDTQYF,TGTGCCAGCAGCCTGCGAGGACTAGCGGGAGTCGGCACAGATACGCAGTATTTT
TRBJ2-3,TRBV5-1,NA,TRBD2,CASSLGARGSPADTQYF,TGCGCCAGCAGCTTGGGGGCCCGCGGGAGCCCTGCAGATACGCAGTATTTT
TRBJ1-5,TRBV30,NA,TRBD1,CAWSPQGAWGNQPQHF,TGTGCCTGGAGTCCACAGGGGGCTTGGGGCAATCAGCCCCAGCATTTT
TRBJ2-7,TRBV15,NA,NA,CATSESATASYEQYF,TGTGCCACCAGCGAGAGTGCGACAGCGTCCTACGAGCAGTACTTC
TRBJ2-3,TRBV25-1,few,NA,CASSDPSRPDTDTQYF,TGTGCCAGCAGTGACCCGAGTCGCCCTGATACAGATACGCAGTATTTT
TRBJ2-1,TRBV27,NA,TRBD2,CASSLTRLAGRDNEQFF,TGTGCCAGCAGTTTAACGAGACTAGCGGGGAGGGACAATGAGCAGTTCTTC
TRBJ2-5,TRBV7-2,NA,TRBD2,CASSLGSGMGDTQYF,TGTGCCAGCAGCTTAGGTAGCGGGATGGGGGACACCCAGTACTTC
TRBJ1-1,TRBV10-2,NA,TRBD1,CASSENAGGRTEAFF,TGCGCCAGCAGTGAGAACGCAGGGGGCCGGACTGAAGCTTTCTTT
TRBJ1-2,TRBV19,NA,NA,CASSAQGYGYTF,TGTGCCAGTAGTGCCCAGGGGTATGGCTACACCTTC
TRBJ2-7,TRBV28,NA,NA,CASSPLGYEQYF,TGTGCCAGCAGTCCACTAGGTTACGAGCAGTACTTC
TRBJ1-2,TRBV6-5,once,NA,CASSPGYYGYTF,TGTGCCAGCAGTCCAGGGTACTATGGCTACACCTTC
TRBJ2-5,TRBV7-7,NA,TRBD1,CASSLGTGSQETQYF,TGTGCTAGCAGCTTAGGGACAGGATCACAAGAGACCCAGTACTTC
TRBJ2-7,TRBV15,few,NA,CATRDPGGPSSYEQYF,TGTGCCACCAGAGACCCGGGGGGCCCTAGCTCCTACGAGCAGTACTTC
TRBJ2-1,TRBV11-1,few,TRBD2,CASTRSGSGRAYNEQFF,TGTGCCAGCACACGGAGTGGGAGCGGGAGGGCCTACAATGAGCAGTTCTTC
TRBJ1-1,TRBV27,NA,NA,CASSGGGGEAFF,TGTGCCAGCAGTGGAGGGGGGGGCGAAGCTTTCTTT
TRBJ2-7,TRBV5-1,NA,TRBD2,CASSLVSSGLAVYEQYF,TGCGCCAGCAGCTTGGTATCCTCGGGACTAGCGGTCTACGAGCAGTACTTC